One and the same sample provided the 15 T cell receptor beta chains below, sequenced in a study of metastatic and nonmetastatic thyroid tumors. Thyroid surgery had not been preceded by any treatment in any patient. TCRdb ran MiXCR on the PCR reads. Counted here are around 37,000 clones, 20% to 30% occurring once; the ten biggest clones make up around 10%. Material for sequencing was blood. These receptors originate from a female donor with papillary thyroid cancer or a benign thyroid nodule (not recorded which). Some clones in this sample may be carry-over from other donors' samples.

This clone was seen at least ten times. A single base separates this from a much larger clone, so it may be a read error. The rearrangement joins TRBV3-1 to TRBJ1-1; D might be TRBD1 (6 bases). The CDR3 has 13 amino acids. Per the germline V gene, CDR1 is LGHDT and CDR2 is YNNKEL (reference sequence). CDR3 amino acids: CASSRGGFTEALF. CDR3 DNA sequence: TGTGCCAGCAGCCGAGGGGGATTCACTGAAGCTCTCTTT.

This clone was seen only once. CDR3 loop: CASSRGGLTEAFF. The CDR3 DNA is TGCGCCAGCAGCCGAGGGGGACTCACTGAAGCTTTCTTT. The chain carries TRBV5-1 and TRBJ1-1, with a weak D call TRBD1 (6 bases). The V end was cut by 4 bases, the J end by 4 bases, with 11 bases between. The germline V gene has CDR1 SGHRS and CDR2 YFSETQ. The CDR3 loop spans 13 amino acids.

This clone has a count of ten or more. The chain joins TRBV2 to TRBJ1-6; D not resolved. Trimming removed 5 bases from V and 4 bases from J, with 6 bases in between. The CDR3 loop spans 13 amino acids. Germline V gene lookup returns CDR1 SNHLY and CDR2 FYNNEI. As DNA, the CDR3 is TGTGCCAGCAGTTCCGGGTATAATTCACCCCTCCACTTT. Amino acid sequence: CASSSGYNSPLHF.

This clone was counted at least ten times. This chain connects TRBV28 to TRBJ2-4; D gene ambiguous. Germline assignment: CDR1 MDHEN and CDR2 SYDVKM. The CDR3 totals 14 residues. V lost 1 base and J lost 0, with 4 bases in between. The DNA of the CDR3 is TGTGCCAGCAGTTTATCGGTAGCCAAAAACATTCAGTACTTC. Translation: CASSLSVAKNIQYF.

This clone was seen ten or more times. The same CDR3 is also encoded by other DNA sequences in this sample. The chain employs TRBV5-4 and TRBJ2-3; D tentatively fits TRBD1 or TRBD2 (5 bases each). V lost 5 bases to trimming and J lost 0 bases, with 13 bases between them. Germline CDR1 is SGHNT and CDR2 is YYREEE (reference sequence). The CDR3 spans 15 residues. CDR3 region: CASSPRDASTDTQYF. The CDR3 nucleotides read TGTGCCAGCAGTCCTCGGGACGCCAGCACAGATACGCAGTATTTT.

The rearrangement joins TRBV9 to TRBJ2-2, with 7 positions matching TRBD2. The CDR3 loop spans 14 amino acids. V gave up 5 bases and J gave up 3 bases; unmatched junction bases: 4. Germline V CDR1 and CDR2: SGDLS, YYNGEE. The CDR3 reads CASRSSGDTGELFF. In DNA form, the CDR3 reads TGTGCCAGCAGGTCTAGCGGCGACACCGGGGAGCTGTTTTTT.

This chain links TRBV20-1 with TRBJ2-1; D is possibly TRBD2 (6 bases). The V end lost 1 base, the J end lost 8 bases, and 18 bases lay between the germline ends. The CDR3 spans 15 residues. CDR1 is DFQATT, CDR2 SNEGSKA, per germline (reference sequence). As DNA, the CDR3 is TGCAGTGCTAGAGGAGGAGGGGTTGGGTTCGATGAGCAGTTCTTC. Translation gives CSARGGGVGFDEQFF.

This clone has just one count. The J gene is TRBJ1-1, the V gene TRBV11-2; D unclear. Per germline, CDR1 SGHAT and CDR2 FQNNGV. This CDR3 region has 16 residues. Trimming shortened V by 5 bases and J by 1 base, and 17 bases separated the two germline ends. Written as DNA, the CDR3 is TGTGCCAGCAGCCGGACCCGGGGAGGGTCGAACACTGAAGCTTTCTTT. It encodes CASSRTRGGSNTEAFF.

The sample holds many counts of this clone. A much larger clone differs by one base, so this may be a read error. The sample contains more than one DNA sequence encoding this CDR3. J is TRBJ2-7 and V is TRBV7-2, with 8 bases fitting TRBD2. The V gene end was trimmed by 3 bases and the J gene end by 4 bases; junction bases not matched to a gene: 8. This CDR3 spans 15 amino acids. Germline values: CDR1 SGHTA, CDR2 FQGNSA. The chain's CDR3 is CASSLALAGGYEQYF. CDR3 coding DNA: TGTGCCAGCAGCTTGGCGCTCGCGGGGGGTTACGAGCAGTACTTC.

The chain employs TRBV6-2 or TRBV6-3 and TRBJ2-7; TRBD2 aligns across 9 bases. J gave up 1 base and V 2 bases, and 9 bases lay outside the gene matches. The CDR3 totals 17 residues. CDR1 and CDR2 from the germline V gene are MNHEY and SVGEGT. The CDR3 reads CASSYNGAGGPSYEQYF. Here the CDR3 DNA reads TGTGCCAGCAGTTACAACGGGGCGGGAGGGCCGTCCTACGAGCAGTACTTC.

This clone has at least ten counts. In the same sample, other DNA sequences code for this CDR3. The V gene is TRBV3-1, the J gene TRBJ1-2; D is possibly TRBD1 (5 bases). The ends were cut back, 4 bases at V and 5 bases at J, with 17 bases in the middle. Looked up from germline, CDR1 is LGHDT and CDR2 is YNNKEL (reference sequence). The CDR3 length is 15 residues. CDR3 residues: CASSPGGGVSYGYTF. Written as DNA, the CDR3 is TGTGCCAGCAGCCCCGGCGGGGGGGTCTCGTATGGCTACACCTTC.

This clone turned up a few times. The chain carries TRBV24-1 and TRBJ2-2; 11 bases fit TRBD1. The trim removed 9 bases at V and 10 bases at J, leaving 15 bases unmatched. CDR1 KGHDR and CDR2 SFDVKD come from the germline V gene. The CDR3 is 16 residues long. The CDR3 here is CATGPTGTGGTVELFF. As DNA, the CDR3 is TGTGCCACCGGCCCAACCGGGACAGGGGGTACAGTGGAGCTGTTTTTT.

This clone was found many times. V and J are TRBV19 and TRBJ1-2; 9 bases are shared with TRBD1. With 7 bases clipped from V and 6 bases from J, the junction kept 12 bases outside the gene matches. Germline V gives CDR1 LNHDA, CDR2 SQIVND (reference sequence). The CDR3 has 15 residues. CDR3 in DNA: TGTGCCAGTACCCTAGGACAGGGGTCTAAGCATGGCTACACCTTC. It specifies CASTLGQGSKHGYTF.

The chain uses TRBV19 and TRBJ1-6, with D unclear. V was trimmed by 5 bases and J by 10 bases, leaving 15 bases between them. CDR1 is LNHDA and CDR2 is SQIVND in the germline V gene (reference sequence). The CDR3 is 14 residues long. The CDR3 DNA is TGTGCCAGTAGTTGTACCGCCGGACGATCACCCCTCCACTTT. It yields the protein CASSCTAGRSPLHF.

This clone occurred many times. This chain uses TRBV12-3 or TRBV12-4 with TRBJ1-1, with D unclear. Trimming shortened V by 7 bases and J by 0 bases, and 15 bases separated the two germline ends. CDR3 length: 15 residues. The CDR3 sequence: CASTPGGLMNTEAFF. The CDR3 nucleotides read TGTGCCAGCACTCCTGGAGGACTCATGAACACTGAAGCTTTCTTT.